Below, 26 T cell receptor beta chains from the same sample are listed, as sequenced in a study of CD8 T cells in Susac syndrome. After extraction with the RNeasy kit, about 0.45 to 1 ug of the RNA was reverse transcribed using random hexamers. TCRdb re-analysed the immunoSEQ multiplex PCR reads in MiXCR, keeping a single row per CDR3 protein. The sample shows around 69,000 distinct CDR3 sequences, 96% of them seen only once. Sequenced input: CD4+ T cells from PBMCs. Source of these receptors: a human donor with multiple sclerosis.

The V gene is TRBV5-4, the J gene TRBJ1-1; 8 bases are a match to TRBD1. The CDR3 is made up of 14 amino acids. Germline values: CDR1 SGHNT, CDR2 YYREEE (reference sequence). The V gene end was trimmed by 4 bases and the J gene end by 2 bases; junction bases not matched to a gene: 4. CDR3 protein: CASSVDRVNTEAFF. The CDR3, as DNA: TGTGCCAGCAGCGTGGACAGGGTAAACACTGAAGCTTTCTTT.

V is TRBV3-1 and J is TRBJ1-2; D is perhaps TRBD1 (5 bases). CDR1 LGHDT and CDR2 YNNKEL come from the germline V gene (reference sequence). The V and J ends lost 5 bases and 13 bases respectively, with 17 bases between them. The CDR3 spans 12 residues. The chain's CDR3 is CASSVPGPRVTF. In DNA form, the CDR3 reads TGTGCCAGCAGCGTTCCGGGGCCGAGGGTCACCTTC.

This sequence joins TRBV29-1 and TRBJ1-1; 9 nucleotides align to TRBD1. Germline trimming cut 4 bases from V and 3 bases from J; bases unmatched to any gene: 3. Germline CDR1 reads SQVTM; CDR2 reads ANQGSEA. CDR3 length: 13 amino acids. CDR3 region: CSVARDRDTEAFF. The DNA of the CDR3 is TGCAGCGTTGCCCGGGACAGGGACACTGAAGCTTTCTTT.

The chain couples TRBV9 to TRBJ2-2; unclear D gene. CDR1 is SGDLS, CDR2 YYNGEE, per germline. Trimming removed 3 bases from V and 0 bases from J, with 0 bases in between. The CDR3 loop spans 12 amino acids. CDR3 sequence: CASSANTGELFF. The CDR3 nucleotides read TGTGCCAGCAGCGCGAACACCGGGGAGCTGTTTTTT.

The chain carries TRBV19 and TRBJ1-1; 9 bases line up with TRBD1. Germline CDR1 is LNHDA and CDR2 is SQIVND (reference sequence). The J segment lost 5 bases and the V segment lost 6 bases, leaving 13 bases of the junction unmatched. CDR3 size: 16 residues. The CDR3 sequence: CASRLTGNRGRTEAFF. In DNA form, the CDR3 reads TGTGCCAGTAGGCTCACAGGAAACAGGGGGCGGACTGAAGCTTTCTTT.

The chain couples TRBV29-1 to TRBJ2-1; 8 nucleotides line up with TRBD2. Trimming removed 6 bases from V and 4 bases from J; junction bases left unmatched: 8. Germline assignment: CDR1 SQVTM and CDR2 ANQGSEA. CDR3 length: 14 residues. CDR3 loop: CSVIRGGGYNEQFF. The CDR3 nucleotides read TGCAGCGTGATACGGGGGGGCGGTTACAATGAGCAGTTCTTC.

This clonotype was seen once. The chain links TRBV7-2 to TRBJ2-3; D call uncertain. The CDR3 loop spans 15 amino acids. V lost 1 base and J 0 bases, leaving 8 bases between the germline ends. Germline-derived CDR1 and CDR2 are SGHTA and FQGNSA. The CDR3 spells CASSLDSYSTDTQYF. CDR3 nucleotides: TGTGCCAGCAGCTTAGACTCCTATAGCACAGATACGCAGTATTTT.

The rearrangement links TRBV7-2 to TRBJ2-3; D perhaps matches TRBD2 (5 bases). Trimming removed 5 bases at V and 2 bases at J, with 11 bases between. The germline gives CDR1 SGHTA, CDR2 FQGNSA. The CDR3 consists of 14 residues. The DNA for the CDR3 is TGTGCCAGCAGCATCCAGCGGTCCACAGATACGCAGTATTTT. This codes for CASSIQRSTDTQYF.

The chain recombines TRBV5-1 with TRBJ2-1; 9 bases match TRBD2. CDR3 length: 16 amino acids. Germline V gene sequence: CDR1 SGHRS, CDR2 YFSETQ. The V gene end was trimmed by 1 base and the J gene end by 3 bases; junction bases not matched to a gene: 5. As DNA, the CDR3 is TGCGCCAGCAGCTTGAAGACTAGCGGCTTCTACAATGAGCAGTTCTTC. Encoded protein: CASSLKTSGFYNEQFF. The whole variable domain, filled in from reference TRBV5-1 and TRBJ2-1, reads KAGVTQTPRYLIKTRGQQVTLSCSPISGHRSVSWYQQTPGQGLQFLFEYFSETQRNKGNFPGRFSGRQFSNSRSEMNVSTLELGDSALYLCASSLKTSGFYNEQFFGPGTRLTVL.

The gene calls are TRBV6-2 or TRBV6-3 and TRBJ1-5, with 9 bases aligning to TRBD1. J was trimmed by 5 bases and V by 4 bases; bases with no gene match: 3. From germline, CDR1 is MNHEY and CDR2 SVGEGT. The CDR3 extends over 14 amino acids. CDR3 in amino acids: CASSSGQGYQPQHF. CDR3 nucleotides: TGTGCCAGCAGTTCGGGACAGGGCTATCAGCCCCAGCATTTT.

The chain has TRBV11-2 and TRBJ1-5, with 9 bases matching TRBD1. Germline assignment: CDR1 SGHAT and CDR2 FQNNGV. J gave up 6 bases and V 4 bases, and 4 bases lay outside the gene matches. The length of the CDR3 is 14 residues. CDR3 coding DNA: TGTGCCAGCAGCTCGGGACAGGGCATTCAGCCCCAGCATTTT. Its protein is CASSSGQGIQPQHF.

The V call is TRBV3-1, the J call TRBJ2-1; TRBD1 matches 9 bases. V shed 2 bases and J 9 bases; nucleotides not matched to a gene: 14. CDR1 LGHDT and CDR2 YNNKEL come from the germline V gene (reference sequence). The CDR3 is 17 residues long. In DNA, the CDR3 is TGTGCCAGCAGCCAAAACCCGGGACAGGGAACGAGTGTTGAGCAGTTCTTC. Protein: CASSQNPGQGTSVEQFF.

This chain joins TRBV12-3 or TRBV12-4 and TRBJ2-3; D is undetermined. The CDR3 runs to 14 residues. Between the trimmed V and J ends, which lost 5 bases and 4 bases, there was a span of 13 bases. CDR3 in amino acids: CASSPLIGPDTQYF. CDR3 sequence (DNA): TGTGCCAGCAGTCCTCTTATAGGGCCAGATACGCAGTATTTT.

This chain joins TRBV3-1 and TRBJ1-1; no definite D call. V was pared by 0 bases and J by 1 base, with 6 bases between. Germline V gene data show CDR1 as LGHDT and CDR2 as YNNKEL (reference sequence). The CDR3 is made up of 14 amino acids. Here the CDR3 DNA reads TGTGCCAGCAGCCAAGATCTGGGGAACACTGAAGCTTTCTTT. This codes for CASSQDLGNTEAFF.

CDR3 sequence (DNA): TGCAGTGCTAGAGAGCTAGGGCAGGGCGGGTACGAGCAGTACTTC. Its protein product is CSARELGQGGYEQYF. V gene TRBV20-1 combines with J gene TRBJ2-7, with D possibly being TRBD1 or TRBD2 (5 bases each). CDR3 length: 15 amino acids. V gave up 0 bases and J gave up 4 bases, with 16 bases separating them. Germline loops: CDR1 DFQATT, CDR2 SNEGSKA (reference sequence).

The chain links TRBV15 to TRBJ2-1; maybe TRBD2 (6 bases). This CDR3 comprises 13 residues. Germline V gene sequence: CDR1 LNHNV, CDR2 YYDKDF (reference sequence). V lost 5 bases, J lost 9 bases, and 14 bases lay in between. For the CDR3, the DNA is TGTGCCACCAGCGGATCTAGCGAGGGTGAGCAGTTCTTC. The encoded protein is CATSGSSEGEQFF.

V and J are TRBV4-1 and TRBJ1-1, with unresolved D. Germline CDR1 MGHRA, CDR2 YSYEKL. The V end lost 4 bases, the J end lost 0 bases, and 9 bases lay between the germline ends. The CDR3 is made up of 14 amino acids. Written as DNA, the CDR3 is TGCGCCAGCAGCCTTGGACCAATGAACACTGAAGCTTTCTTT. Translating it yields CASSLGPMNTEAFF.

This rearrangement joins TRBV2 to TRBJ1-2; 7 positions agree with TRBD1. The CDR3 loop spans 13 amino acids. Trimming cost V 6 bases and J 0 bases; bases outside gene matches: 1. Germline CDR1 SNHLY, CDR2 FYNNEI. In nucleotides, the CDR3 is TGTGCCAGCAGGGACAGGCCTAACTATGGCTACACCTTC. It yields the protein CASRDRPNYGYTF. The entire variable domain, with the rest obtained from reference TRBV2 and TRBJ1-2, is as follows: EPEVTQTPSHQVTQMGQEVILRCVPISNHLYFYWYRQILGQKVEFLVSFYNNEISEKSEIFDDQFSVERPDGSNFTLKIRSTKLEDSAMYFCASRDRPNYGYTFGSGTRLTVV.

The V gene is TRBV11-1, the J gene TRBJ2-3, with 11 bases fitting TRBD1. The junction had 5 bases not matched to a gene; V was cut back by 5 bases and J by 1 base. The CDR3 consists of 16 residues. The germline gives CDR1 SGHAT, CDR2 FQDESV (reference sequence). For the CDR3, the DNA is TGTGCCAGCAGCGCCGGACAGGGGGCCGGCACAGATACGCAGTATTTT. Encoded protein: CASSAGQGAGTDTQYF.

In this sample, this clonotype turned up once. The V and J genes are TRBV2 and TRBJ1-6; 12 bases map to TRBD1. The CDR3 loop spans 15 amino acids. After removal of 6 bases from V and 8 bases from J, the junction contained 5 bases not matched to a gene. Germline CDR1 reads SNHLY; CDR2 reads FYNNEI. CDR3 loop: CASRGDRGHYSPLHF. For the CDR3, the DNA is TGTGCCAGCAGAGGGGACAGGGGGCATTATTCACCCCTCCACTTT. The complete variable domain, with remaining parts taken from reference TRBV2 and TRBJ1-6, reads EPEVTQTPSHQVTQMGQEVILRCVPISNHLYFYWYRQILGQKVEFLVSFYNNEISEKSEIFDDQFSVERPDGSNFTLKIRSTKLEDSAMYFCASRGDRGHYSPLHFGNGTRLTVT.

The genes are TRBV5-6 and TRBJ2-1, with TRBD1 identical over 11 bases. Germline assignment: CDR1 SGHDT and CDR2 YYEEEE. CDR3 length: 16 residues. The trim removed 4 bases at V and 7 bases at J, leaving 10 bases unmatched. CDR3 bases: TGTGCCAGCAGCCAGCGCTGGGACAGGGGGAGGAATGAGCAGTTCTTC. Its translation is CASSQRWDRGRNEQFF. The full variable domain, in which reference TRBV5-6 and TRBJ2-1 provide the parts outside the CDR3, is DAGVTQSPTHLIKTRGQQVTLRCSPKSGHDTVSWYQQALGQGPQFIFQYYEEEERQRGNFPDRFSGHQFPNYSSELNVNALLLGDSALYLCASSQRWDRGRNEQFFGPGTRLTVL.

The chain joins TRBV21-1 to TRBJ2-5; whether TRBD1, the table's D call, matches the DNA was not checked. TRBV21-1 is a pseudogene segment. The CDR3 sequence is 16 residues long. CDR3 loop: CASSIDRDRTQETQYF. CDR3 DNA sequence: TGTGCCAGCAGCATTGACCGGGACAGGACTCAAGAGACCCAGTACTTC.

The chain is built from TRBV12-3 or TRBV12-4 and TRBJ2-7; D is ambiguous. V shed 4 bases and J shed 3 bases, with 13 bases lying between them. This CDR3 has 14 residues. The CDR3 spells CASSYETEGYEQYF. CDR3 nucleotides: TGTGCCAGCAGTTATGAGACTGAAGGCTACGAGCAGTACTTC.

The genes are TRBV29-1 and TRBJ1-1, with D tentatively TRBD1 (5 bases). Germline CDR1 reads SQVTM; CDR2 reads ANQGSEA. There are 13 residues in the CDR3. The ends were cut back, 6 bases at V and 1 base at J, with 12 bases in the middle. The DNA of the CDR3 is TGCAGCGTGAGGGGCTGGCAGAACACTGAAGCTTTCTTT. Its translation is CSVRGWQNTEAFF. Complete variable domain (other parts from reference TRBV29-1 and TRBJ1-1): SAVISQKPSRDICQRGTSLTIQCQVDSQVTMMFWYRQQPGQSLTLIATANQGSEATYESGFVIDKFPISRPNLTFSTLTVSNMSPEDSSIYLCSVRGWQNTEAFFGQGTRLTVV.

The rearrangement joins TRBV29-1 to TRBJ2-7; D is uncertain. CDR3 length: 12 residues. Trimming removed 4 bases from V and 0 bases from J, with 7 bases in between. Germline CDR1 reads SQVTM; CDR2 reads ANQGSEA. DNA for the CDR3: TGCAGCGTTGCTGGCAGCTCCTACGAGCAGTACTTC. Protein product: CSVAGSSYEQYF.

The chain links TRBV7-9 to TRBJ2-7, with TRBD1 as a possible D gene (6 bases). Germline values: CDR1 SEHNR, CDR2 FQNEAQ (reference sequence). V lost 6 bases, J lost 0 bases, and 21 bases lay in between. The CDR3 runs 17 residues. For the CDR3, the DNA is TGTGCCAGCAGGCCTAGCCCCGGGACACCTTTCTCCTACGAGCAGTACTTC. It encodes CASRPSPGTPFSYEQYF.